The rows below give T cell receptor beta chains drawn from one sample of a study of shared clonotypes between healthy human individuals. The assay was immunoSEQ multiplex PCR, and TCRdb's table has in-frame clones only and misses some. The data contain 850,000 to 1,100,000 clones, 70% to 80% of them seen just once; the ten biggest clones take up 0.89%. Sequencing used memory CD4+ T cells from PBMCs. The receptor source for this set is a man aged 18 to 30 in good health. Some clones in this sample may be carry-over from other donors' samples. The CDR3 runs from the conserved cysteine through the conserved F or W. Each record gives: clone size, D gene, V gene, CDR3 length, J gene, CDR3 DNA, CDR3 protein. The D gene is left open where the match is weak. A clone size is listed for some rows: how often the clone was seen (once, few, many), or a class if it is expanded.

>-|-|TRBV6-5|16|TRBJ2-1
TGTGCCAGCAGTTCCGCCCAACTAGCAAACCACAATGAGCAGTTCTTC
CASSSAQLANHNEQFF
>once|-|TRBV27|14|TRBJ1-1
TGTGCCAGCAGCTCACCTCTATCGAACACTGAAGCTTTCTTT
CASSSPLSNTEAFF
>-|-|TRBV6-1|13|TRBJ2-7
TGTGCCAGCAGTGAAGTGGTCCGGCTCGAGCAGTACTTC
CASSEVVRLEQYF
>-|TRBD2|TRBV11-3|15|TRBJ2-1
TGTGCCAGCAGCCCAAGCGGGAACTCCTACAATGAGCAGTTCTTC
CASSPSGNSYNEQFF
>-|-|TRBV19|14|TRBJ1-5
TGTGCCAGTAGTATAGAAGGGTGGAATCAGCCCCAGCATTTT
CASSIEGWNQPQHF
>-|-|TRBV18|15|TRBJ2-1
TGTGCCAGCTCACCAATAGTCACAGACTACAATGAGCAGTTCTTC
CASSPIVTDYNEQFF
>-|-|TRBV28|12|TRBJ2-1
TGTGCCAGCAGTGGGCCTTACAATGAGCAGTTCTTC
CASSGPYNEQFF
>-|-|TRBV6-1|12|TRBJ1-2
TGTGCCAGCAGTGAAGGGGCGGGTAGCTGCACCTTC
CASSEGAGSCTF
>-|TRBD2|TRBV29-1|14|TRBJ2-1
TGCAGCGTTAGGCGGGAGTCGGGGTACAATGAGCAGTTCTTC
CSVRRESGYNEQFF
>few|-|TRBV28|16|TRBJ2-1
TGTGCCAGCAGTCCGGGCGGGGCAGGCTCCTACAATGAGCAGTTCTTC
CASSPGGAGSYNEQFF
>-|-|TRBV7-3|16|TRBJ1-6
TGTGCCAGCAGCGCCCAGGGGTCTGCCTATAATTCACCCCTCCACTTT
CASSAQGSAYNSPLHF
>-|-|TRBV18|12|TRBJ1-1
TGTGCCAGCTTCCAGATGAACACTGAAGCTTTCTTT
CASFQMNTEAFF
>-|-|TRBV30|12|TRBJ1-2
TGTGCCTGGAGAATCCGGACGTATGGCTACACCTTC
CAWRIRTYGYTF
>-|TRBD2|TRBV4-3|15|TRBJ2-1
TGCGCCAGCGGGCCCGGACTAGCGGGAGTGGGTGGGCAGTTCTTC
CASGPGLAGVGGQFF
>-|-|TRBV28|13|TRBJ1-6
TGTGCCAGCAGTTTGGACGGAAATTCACCCCTCCACTTT
CASSLDGNSPLHF
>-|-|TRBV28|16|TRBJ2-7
TGTGCCAGCAGTTTAGCTTCGGCAGGACTTTCCTACGAGCAGTACTTC
CASSLASAGLSYEQYF
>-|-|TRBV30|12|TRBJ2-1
TGTGCCTGGAGTTCAATGTACAATGAGCAGTTCTTC
CAWSSMYNEQFF
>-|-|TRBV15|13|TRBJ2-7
TGTGCCACCAGCAGAGGGACCGGATACGAGCAGTACTTC
CATSRGTGYEQYF
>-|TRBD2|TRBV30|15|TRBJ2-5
TGTGCCTGGACCCCCGGACTAGCGCTACAAGAGACCCAGTACTTC
CAWTPGLALQETQYF
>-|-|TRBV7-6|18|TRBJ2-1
TGTGCCAGCAGCTTATCCCCCTATTCCCAAACTCCCTACAATGAGCAGTTCTTC
CASSLSPYSQTPYNEQFF
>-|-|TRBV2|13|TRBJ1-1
TGTGCCAGCAGTAGGGATGGGAACACTGAAGCTTTCTTT
CASSRDGNTEAFF
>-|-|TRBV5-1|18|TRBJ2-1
TGCGCCAGCAGCCACCCGGTAGGGGGTTCTAGCTCCTACAATGAGCAGTTCTTC
CASSHPVGGSSSYNEQFF
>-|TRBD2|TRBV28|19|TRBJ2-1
TGTGCCAGCAGTCGACTAGCGGGAGGGCCCTCGGTATCCTACAATGAGCAGTTCTTC
CASSRLAGGPSVSYNEQFF
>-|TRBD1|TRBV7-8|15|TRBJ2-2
TGTGCCAGCAGCTCGGGACAGTTAAACACCGGGGAGCTGTTTTTT
CASSSGQLNTGELFF
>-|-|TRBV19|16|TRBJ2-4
TGTGCCAGTAGTATAGAAGCAGGACACGAAAAAAACATTCAGTACTTC
CASSIEAGHEKNIQYF
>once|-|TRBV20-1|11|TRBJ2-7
TGCAGTGCTAGTAGGTTCCGGGAGCAGTACTTC
CSASRFREQYF
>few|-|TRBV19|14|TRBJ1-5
TGTGCCAGTAAAGAAGTTTTTAGCAATCAGCCCCAGCATTTT
CASKEVFSNQPQHF
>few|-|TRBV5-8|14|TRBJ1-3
TGTGCCAGCAGCTTGCAACAGGGAGGGGACACCATATATTTT
CASSLQQGGDTIYF
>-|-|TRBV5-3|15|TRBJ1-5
TGTGCCAGAAGCTTGGCCGGGGGCAGCAATCAGCCCCAGCATTTT
CARSLAGGSNQPQHF